The entry below gives a single T cell receptor (beta chain) sequence along with its context. Its target antigen remains unknown. An end of the junction does not agree with germline; a read error may underlie this. RNA was extracted using the RNeasy kit, and roughly 0.5 to 1 microgram was reverse transcribed with random hexamers. TCR beta CDR3 regions were amplified with the immunoSEQ multiplex PCR assay covering 54 Vbeta and 13 Jbeta segments. PCR amplification bias was corrected using a synthetic template baseline for primer optimization and computational correction. The original methods were these. Reads were annotated to V, D and J genes per IMGT and analyzed with immunoSEQ Analyzer, keeping only productive sequences. Clonality was calculated as one minus the Shannon entropy normalized by log2 of the number of productive unique sequences. For each patient and control, public and private clones were evaluated within the 100 most prevalent clones. Clones were defined as Susac-specific if absent from the healthy and MS cohorts, from approximately 1,100 published viral clones and from other ImmuneACCESS disease sequences. TCRdb redid the processing of the public reads, applying fastp at Q25 and MiXCR, and retained in-frame beta chains. Records with the same CDR3 protein are collapsed into one entry carrying the most frequent genes and DNA. None of the V and J calls come from the authors' own analysis; TCRdb made them. The sample yields about 150,000 distinct CDR3 sequences; 94% were counted once. Together, the top ten hold 0.2% to 0.25% of the sample.

Peripheral blood CD8+ and CD4+ T cells from healthy donors, Susac syndrome patients and multiple sclerosis patients were profiled using high-throughput TCR beta sequencing. The multiple sclerosis controls were treatment-naive patients who had stable or active relapsing-remitting disease and met the revised McDonald criteria. Bulk CD8+ and CD4+ T cells were purified by magnetic negative isolation, whereas CD8+ TEMRA cells were enriched by FACS. Blood was collected in EDTA tubes and processed within 24 hours, with PBMCs isolated through density gradient centrifugation. PBMCs destined for TCR sequencing were cryopreserved in liquid nitrogen and later thawed in a 37 °C water bath. Purity of sorted or isolated CD4+, CD8+ and CD8+ TEMRA cells was at least 90%. These data belong to a study of CD8 T cells in Susac syndrome (dated by TCRdb to about 2019). About the investigation overall: Whether CD8+ T cell activation and differentiation in Susac syndrome was antigen driven was tested using repertoire sequencing. Clonality of the CD8+ T cell repertoire was compared between eleven to twelve healthy donors, about 14 Susac syndrome patients and around 15 multiple sclerosis patients. Beyond this particular receptor, the publication reports: The TCR sequencing and HLA analysis was acknowledged to have included a relatively small number of individuals.

This receptor was identified in a human donor with multiple sclerosis. Specimen: CD8+ T cells from PBMCs.

The CDR3 protein: CATSLGGRGSEQYF. The nucleotide sequence reads as follows: TGTGCCACCAGCTTAGGTGGCAGGGGCTCCGAGCAGTACTTC. Recombination linked TRBV7-6 to TRBJ2-7, with a weak D call of TRBD1 (6 bases match). CDR1 and CDR2 (SGHVS, FNYEAQ) derive from the germline V gene. CDR3 length: 14 amino acids, cysteine to phenylalanine. Only the CDR3 portion is preserved as DNA: 42 bases, with reading frame beginning at the first base.